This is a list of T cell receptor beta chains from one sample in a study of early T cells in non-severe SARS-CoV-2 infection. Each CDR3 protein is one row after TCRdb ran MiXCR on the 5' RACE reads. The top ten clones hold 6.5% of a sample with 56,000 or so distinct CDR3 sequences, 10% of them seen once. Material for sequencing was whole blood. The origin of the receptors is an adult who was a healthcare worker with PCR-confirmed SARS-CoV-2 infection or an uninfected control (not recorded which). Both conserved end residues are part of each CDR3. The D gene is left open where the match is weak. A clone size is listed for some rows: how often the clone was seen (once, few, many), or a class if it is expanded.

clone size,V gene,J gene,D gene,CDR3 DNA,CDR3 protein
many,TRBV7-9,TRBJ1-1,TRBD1,TGTGCCAGCAGCCAGACAGGGGTCAGGAACACTGAAGCTTTCTTT,CASSQTGVRNTEAFF
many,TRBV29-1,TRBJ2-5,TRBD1,TGCAGCGTTGGGGACAGAGAAGAGACCCAGTACTTC,CSVGDREETQYF
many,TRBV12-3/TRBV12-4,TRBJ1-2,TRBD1,TGTGCCAGCAGTTTGAACAGGGGAAACTATGGCTACACCTTC,CASSLNRGNYGYTF
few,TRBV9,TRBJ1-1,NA,TGTGCCAGCAGCCCTCTTCCGGGGTCGGACACTGAAGCTTTCTTT,CASSPLPGSDTEAFF
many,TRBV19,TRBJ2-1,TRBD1,TGTGCCAGTAGCGCGGACAGGGATGAGCAGTTCTTC,CASSADRDEQFF
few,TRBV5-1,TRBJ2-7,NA,TGCGCCAGCAGCTTGCCGGATCCCTACGAGCAGTACTTC,CASSLPDPYEQYF
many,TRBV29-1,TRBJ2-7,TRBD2,TGCAGCGTTGAAAGGCTAGCGGGAACGGAGCAGTACTTC,CSVERLAGTEQYF
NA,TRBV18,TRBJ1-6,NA,TGTGCCAGCTCACCACCGCTTTCGGGTCCGTCCTTTAATTCACCCCTCCACTTT,CASSPPLSGPSFNSPLHF
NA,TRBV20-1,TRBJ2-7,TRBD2,TGCAGTGCCCTCAGCGGGGCCTACGAGCAGTACTTC,CSALSGAYEQYF
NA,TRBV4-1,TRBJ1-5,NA,TGCGCCAGCAGGCGCACAGGGTCCAATCACCCCCAGCATTTT,CASRRTGSNHPQHF
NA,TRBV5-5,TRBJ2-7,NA,TGTGCCAGCAGCTTGATACATTCCTACGAGCAGTACTTC,CASSLIHSYEQYF
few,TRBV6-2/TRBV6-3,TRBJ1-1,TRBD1,TGTGCCAGCAGGCCTGACAGGGGCACTGAAGCTTTCTTT,CASRPDRGTEAFF
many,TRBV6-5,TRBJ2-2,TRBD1,TGTGCCAGCAGTTCGCCGCGACAGGGTACGGGGGAGCTGTTTTTT,CASSSPRQGTGELFF
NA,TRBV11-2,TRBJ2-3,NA,TGTGCCAGCAGCCCAAAGACCTGGACAGATACGCAGTATTTT,CASSPKTWTDTQYF
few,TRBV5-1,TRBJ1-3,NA,TGCGCCAGCAGCCTGGACACATCTGGAAACACCATATATTTT,CASSLDTSGNTIYF
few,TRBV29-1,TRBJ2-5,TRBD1,TGCAGCGCTGGCAACCCGAGGGGACAGGTGGGGACCCAGTACTTC,CSAGNPRGQVGTQYF
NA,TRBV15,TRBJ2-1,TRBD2,TGTGCCACCAGTAAAGCGGGAGAGTGGGATGAGCAGTTCTTC,CATSKAGEWDEQFF
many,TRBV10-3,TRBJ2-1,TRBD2,TGTGCCACCTTAAATAGCGGGAAGGACGATGAGCAGTTCTTC,CATLNSGKDDEQFF
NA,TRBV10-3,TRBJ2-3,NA,TGTGCCACCAGTAGGTCCGATACGCAGTATTTT,CATSRSDTQYF
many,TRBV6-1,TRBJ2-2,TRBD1,TGTGCCAGCAGTAAAAGTATGGGACAGCCCACCGGGGAGCTGTTTTTT,CASSKSMGQPTGELFF
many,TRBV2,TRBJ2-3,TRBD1,TGTGCCAGCAGTAAGGACAGGAATACAGATACGCAGTATTTT,CASSKDRNTDTQYF